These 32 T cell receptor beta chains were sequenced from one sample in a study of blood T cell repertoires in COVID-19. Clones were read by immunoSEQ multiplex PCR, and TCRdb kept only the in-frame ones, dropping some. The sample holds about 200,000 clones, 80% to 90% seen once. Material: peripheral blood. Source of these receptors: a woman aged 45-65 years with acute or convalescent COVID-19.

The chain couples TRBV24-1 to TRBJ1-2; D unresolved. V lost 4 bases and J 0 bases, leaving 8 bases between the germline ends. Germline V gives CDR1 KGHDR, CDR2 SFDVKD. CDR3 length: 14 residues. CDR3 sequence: CATSDPTANYGYTF. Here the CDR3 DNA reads TGTGCCACCAGTGACCCCACAGCTAACTATGGCTACACCTTC.

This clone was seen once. CDR3: CASSRTGGMGGYTF. CDR3 DNA: TGTGCCAGCAGTCGGACAGGGGGCATGGGGGGCTACACCTTC. J is TRBJ1-2 and V is TRBV2, with 11 bases fitting TRBD1. The CDR3 loop spans 14 amino acids. CDR1 SNHLY and CDR2 FYNNEI come from the germline V gene. J was trimmed by 8 bases and V by 5 bases; bases with no gene match: 7.

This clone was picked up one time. The CDR3 spells CASSLGQGARNTIYF. CDR3 sequence (DNA): TGTGCCAGCAGCTTGGGACAGGGGGCAAGAAACACCATATATTTT. V usage is TRBV5-4 and J usage is TRBJ1-3; 10 bases fit TRBD1. The CDR3 extends over 15 amino acids. Unmatched junction bases numbered 2, after V lost 0 bases and J lost 5 bases. CDR1 and CDR2 from the germline V gene are SGHNT and YYREEE (reference sequence).

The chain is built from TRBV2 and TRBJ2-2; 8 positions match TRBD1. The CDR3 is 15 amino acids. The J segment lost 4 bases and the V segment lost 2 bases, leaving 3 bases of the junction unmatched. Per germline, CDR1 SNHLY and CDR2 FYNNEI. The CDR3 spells CASSELDRVTGELFF. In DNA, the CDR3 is TGTGCCAGCAGTGAACTGGACAGGGTCACCGGGGAGCTGTTTTTT.

CDR3 loop: CASSFGDSSLNTQYF. The DNA of the CDR3 is TGCGCCAGCAGCTTCGGGGATTCCTCCTTAAATACGCAGTATTTT. The chain links TRBV5-1 to TRBJ2-3, with D possibly being TRBD2 (5 bases). V lost 2 bases to trimming and J lost 7 bases, with 17 bases between them. The germline V gene has CDR1 SGHRS and CDR2 YFSETQ. The CDR3 loop spans 15 amino acids.

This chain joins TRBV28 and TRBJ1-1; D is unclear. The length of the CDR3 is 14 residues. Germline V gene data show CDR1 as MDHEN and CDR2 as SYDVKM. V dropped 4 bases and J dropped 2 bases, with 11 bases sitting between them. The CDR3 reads CASSSREGNTEAFF. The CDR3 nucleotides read TGTGCCAGCAGTTCGAGGGAGGGCAACACTGAAGCTTTCTTT.

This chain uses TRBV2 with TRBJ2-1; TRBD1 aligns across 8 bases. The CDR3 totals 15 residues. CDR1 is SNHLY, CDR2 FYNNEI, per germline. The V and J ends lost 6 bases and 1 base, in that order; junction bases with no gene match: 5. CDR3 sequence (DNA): TGTGCCAGCAGCAAGGACAGGGCGTCCTACAATGAGCAGTTCTTC. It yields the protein CASSKDRASYNEQFF.

The CDR3 sequence: CASSDNRGEYGYTF. The CDR3 coding sequence is TGTGCCAGCAGCGACAACAGGGGCGAGTACGGCTACACCTTC. The genes are TRBV14 and TRBJ1-2, with 7 positions matching TRBD1. This CDR3 is built from 14 residues. The V gene's germline CDR1 is SGHDN and CDR2 FVKESK. V lost 5 bases to trimming and J lost 8 bases; unmatched junction nucleotides: 11.

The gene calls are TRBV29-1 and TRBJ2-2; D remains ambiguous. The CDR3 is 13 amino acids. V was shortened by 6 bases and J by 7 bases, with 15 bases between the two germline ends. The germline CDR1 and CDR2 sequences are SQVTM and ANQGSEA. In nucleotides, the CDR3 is TGCAGCGTAGACATAGGCAGGTTCGGGGAGCTGTTTTTT. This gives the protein CSVDIGRFGELFF.

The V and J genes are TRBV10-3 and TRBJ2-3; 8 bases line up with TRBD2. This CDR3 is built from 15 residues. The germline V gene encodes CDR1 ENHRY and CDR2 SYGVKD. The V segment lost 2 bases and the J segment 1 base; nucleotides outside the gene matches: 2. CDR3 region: CAISEVREGTDTQYF. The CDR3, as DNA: TGTGCCATCAGTGAGGTGCGGGAGGGCACAGATACGCAGTATTTT.

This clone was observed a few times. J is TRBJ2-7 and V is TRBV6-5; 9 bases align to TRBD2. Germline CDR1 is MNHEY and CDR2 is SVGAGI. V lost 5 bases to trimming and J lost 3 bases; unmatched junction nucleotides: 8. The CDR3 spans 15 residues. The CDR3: CASSKTASGIYEQYF. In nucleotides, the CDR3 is TGTGCCAGCAGTAAGACGGCTAGCGGGATCTACGAGCAGTACTTC.

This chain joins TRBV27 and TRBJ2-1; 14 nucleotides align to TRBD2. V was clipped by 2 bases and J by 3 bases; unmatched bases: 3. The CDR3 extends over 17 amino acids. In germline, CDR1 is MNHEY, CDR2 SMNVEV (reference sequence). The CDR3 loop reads CASSLGTSGRGYNEQFF. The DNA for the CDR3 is TGTGCCAGCAGTTTAGGGACTAGCGGGAGAGGCTACAATGAGCAGTTCTTC.

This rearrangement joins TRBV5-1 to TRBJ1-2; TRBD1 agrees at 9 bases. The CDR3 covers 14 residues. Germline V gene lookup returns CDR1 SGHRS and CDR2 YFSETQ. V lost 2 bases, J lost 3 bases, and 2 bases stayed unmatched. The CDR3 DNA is TGCGCCAGCAGCTTACGGACAGGGGACTATGGCTACACCTTC. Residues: CASSLRTGDYGYTF.

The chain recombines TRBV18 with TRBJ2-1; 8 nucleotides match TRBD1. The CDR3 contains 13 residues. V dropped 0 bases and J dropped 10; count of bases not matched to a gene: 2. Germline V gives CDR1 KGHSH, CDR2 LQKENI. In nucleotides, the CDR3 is TGTGCCAGCTCACCACCGGGGACAGGCGAGCAGTTCTTC. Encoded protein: CASSPPGTGEQFF.

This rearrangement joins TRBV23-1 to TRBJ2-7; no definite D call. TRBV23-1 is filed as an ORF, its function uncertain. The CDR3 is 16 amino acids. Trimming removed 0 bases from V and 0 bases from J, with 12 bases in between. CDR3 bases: TGCGCCAGCAGTCAATCGACGCCCTACAGCTCCTACGAGCAGTACTTC. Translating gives CASSQSTPYSSYEQYF.

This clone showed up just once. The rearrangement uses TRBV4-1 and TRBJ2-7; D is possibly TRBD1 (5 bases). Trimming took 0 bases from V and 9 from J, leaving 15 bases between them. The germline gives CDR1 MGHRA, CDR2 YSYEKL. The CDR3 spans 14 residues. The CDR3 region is CASSQDNTGSRQYF. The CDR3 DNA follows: TGCGCCAGCAGCCAAGATAACACAGGCAGCCGGCAGTACTTC.

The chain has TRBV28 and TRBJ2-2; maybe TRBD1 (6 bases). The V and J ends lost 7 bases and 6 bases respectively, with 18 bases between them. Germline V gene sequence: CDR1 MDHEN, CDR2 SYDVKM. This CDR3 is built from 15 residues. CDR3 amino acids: CASKGEFLIAGELFF. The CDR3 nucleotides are TGTGCCAGCAAGGGGGAATTCCTTATCGCCGGGGAGCTGTTTTTT.

This CDR3 reads CASRDRGENAIRPQHF. In DNA, the CDR3 is TGTGCCAGCCGGGACAGGGGCGAGAATGCCATCAGGCCCCAGCATTTT. The J gene is TRBJ1-5, the V gene TRBV19; 10 positions match TRBD1. CDR1 and CDR2 (germline): LNHDA, SQIVND (reference sequence). This CDR3 has 16 amino acids. Trimming removed 9 bases from V and 9 bases from J; junction bases left unmatched: 17.

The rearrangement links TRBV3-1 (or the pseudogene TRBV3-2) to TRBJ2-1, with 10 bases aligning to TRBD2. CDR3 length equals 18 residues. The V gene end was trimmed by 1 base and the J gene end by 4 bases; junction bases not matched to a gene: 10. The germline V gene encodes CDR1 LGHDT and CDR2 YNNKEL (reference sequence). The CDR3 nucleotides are TGTGCCAGCAGCCAAGCCCTCCAGATAGCGGGAGGTTACAATGAGCAGTTCTTC. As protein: CASSQALQIAGGYNEQFF.

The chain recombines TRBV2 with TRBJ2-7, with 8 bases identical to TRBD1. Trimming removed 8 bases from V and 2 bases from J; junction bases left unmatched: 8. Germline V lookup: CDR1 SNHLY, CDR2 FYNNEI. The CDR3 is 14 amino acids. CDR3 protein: CASASRGQAYEQYF. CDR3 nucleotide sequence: TGTGCCAGCGCTTCCAGGGGGCAGGCCTACGAGCAGTACTTC.

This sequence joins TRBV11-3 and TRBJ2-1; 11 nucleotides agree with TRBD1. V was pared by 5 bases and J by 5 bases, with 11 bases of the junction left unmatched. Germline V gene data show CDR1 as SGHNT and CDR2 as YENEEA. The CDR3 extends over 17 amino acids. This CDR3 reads CASSPRTGGEVDNEQFF. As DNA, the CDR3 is TGTGCCAGCAGCCCCCGGACAGGGGGCGAAGTGGACAATGAGCAGTTCTTC.

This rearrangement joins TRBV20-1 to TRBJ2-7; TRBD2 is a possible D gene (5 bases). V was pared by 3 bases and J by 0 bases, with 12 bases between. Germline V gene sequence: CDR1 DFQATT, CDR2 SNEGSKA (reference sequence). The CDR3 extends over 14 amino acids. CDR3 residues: CSASRGPSSYEQYF. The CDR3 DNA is TGCAGTGCTAGTCGCGGGCCCAGCTCCTACGAGCAGTACTTC.

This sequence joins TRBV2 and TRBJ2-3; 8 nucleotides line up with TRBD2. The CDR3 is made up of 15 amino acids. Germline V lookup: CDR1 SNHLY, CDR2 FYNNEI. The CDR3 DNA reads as TGTAAGAGGGCCAGCGGGAGTCGGGGCACAGATACGCAGTATTTT. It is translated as CKRASGSRGTDTQYF. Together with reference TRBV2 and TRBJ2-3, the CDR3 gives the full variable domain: EPEVTQTPSHQVTQMGQEVILRCVPISNHLYFYWYRQILGQKVEFLVSFYNNEISEKSEIFDDQFSVERPDGSNFTLKIRSTKLEDSAMYFCKRASGSRGTDTQYFGPGTRLTVL.

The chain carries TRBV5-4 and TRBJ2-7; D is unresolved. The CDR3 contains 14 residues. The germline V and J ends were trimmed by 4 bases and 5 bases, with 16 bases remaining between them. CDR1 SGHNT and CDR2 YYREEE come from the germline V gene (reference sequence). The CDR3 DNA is TGTGCCAGCAGCCCTCTAACCGGCAGGAACGAGCAGTACTTC. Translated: CASSPLTGRNEQYF.

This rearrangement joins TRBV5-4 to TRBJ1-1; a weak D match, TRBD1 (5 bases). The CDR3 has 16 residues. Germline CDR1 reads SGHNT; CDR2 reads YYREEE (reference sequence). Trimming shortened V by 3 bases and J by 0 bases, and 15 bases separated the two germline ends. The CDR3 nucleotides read TGTGCCAGCAGCTGGTACGTAGGGGAGGTGAACACTGAAGCTTTCTTT. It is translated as CASSWYVGEVNTEAFF.

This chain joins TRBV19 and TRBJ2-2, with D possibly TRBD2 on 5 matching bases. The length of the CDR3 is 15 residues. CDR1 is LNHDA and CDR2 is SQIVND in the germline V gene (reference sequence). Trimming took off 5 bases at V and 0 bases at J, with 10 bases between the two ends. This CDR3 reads CASSPVRANTGELFF. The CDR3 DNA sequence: TGTGCCAGTAGTCCGGTGCGGGCGAACACCGGGGAGCTGTTTTTT.

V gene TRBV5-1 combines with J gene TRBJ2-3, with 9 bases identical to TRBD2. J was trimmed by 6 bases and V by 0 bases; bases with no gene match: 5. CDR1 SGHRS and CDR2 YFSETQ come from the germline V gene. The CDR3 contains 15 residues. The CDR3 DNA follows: TGCGCCAGCAGCTTGGGACTAGCGGTTTCGGATACGCAGTATTTT. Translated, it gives CASSLGLAVSDTQYF.

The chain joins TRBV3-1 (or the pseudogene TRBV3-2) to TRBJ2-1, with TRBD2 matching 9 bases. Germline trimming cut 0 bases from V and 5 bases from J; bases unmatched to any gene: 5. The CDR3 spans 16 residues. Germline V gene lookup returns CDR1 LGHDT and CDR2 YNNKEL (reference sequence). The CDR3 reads CASSQEAGGAHNEQFF. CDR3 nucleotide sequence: TGTGCCAGCAGCCAAGAGGCGGGAGGGGCGCACAATGAGCAGTTCTTC.

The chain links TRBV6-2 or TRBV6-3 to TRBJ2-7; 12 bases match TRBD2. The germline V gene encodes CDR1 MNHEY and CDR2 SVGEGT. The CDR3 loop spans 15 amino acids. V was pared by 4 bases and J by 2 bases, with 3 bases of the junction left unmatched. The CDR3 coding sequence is TGTGCCAGCAGTTCTGGACTAGCGGGAACCTACGAGCAGTACTTC. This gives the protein CASSSGLAGTYEQYF.

CDR3 in DNA: TGCGCCAGCAGCTTGGATGGACAGCCCTACGAGCAGTACTTC. Translated, it gives CASSLDGQPYEQYF. The rearrangement links TRBV5-1 to TRBJ2-7; maybe TRBD1 (6 bases). Deletions cut 0 bases from V and 2 bases from J, with 9 bases between. The V gene's germline CDR1 is SGHRS and CDR2 YFSETQ. This CDR3 is 14 amino acids long. The complete variable domain, with remaining parts taken from reference TRBV5-1 and TRBJ2-7, reads KAGVTQTPRYLIKTRGQQVTLSCSPISGHRSVSWYQQTPGQGLQFLFEYFSETQRNKGNFPGRFSGRQFSNSRSEMNVSTLELGDSALYLCASSLDGQPYEQYFGPGTRLTVT.

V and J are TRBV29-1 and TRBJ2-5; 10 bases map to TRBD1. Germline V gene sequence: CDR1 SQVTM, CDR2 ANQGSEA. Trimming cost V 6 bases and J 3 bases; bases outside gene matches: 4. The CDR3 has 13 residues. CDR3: CSVRQGAEETQYF. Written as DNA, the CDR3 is TGCAGCGTCCGACAGGGGGCGGAAGAGACCCAGTACTTC.

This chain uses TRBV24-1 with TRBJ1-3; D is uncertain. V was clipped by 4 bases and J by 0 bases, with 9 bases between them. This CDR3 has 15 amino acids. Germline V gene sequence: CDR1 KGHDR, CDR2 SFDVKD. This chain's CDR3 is CATSDPGGSGNTIYF. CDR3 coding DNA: TGTGCCACCAGTGACCCGGGAGGCTCTGGAAACACCATATATTTT.